What follows is one TCR beta chain and its context. What it binds is unknown. Produced via immunoSEQ multiplex PCR; TCRdb's table is partial and in-frame only. Of approximately 2.5 million clones in the sample, around 90% were seen once. This specimen belongs to a study of shared clonotypes between healthy human individuals. Study-wide results and caveats: Non-shared clonotypes had lower generation probabilities than clonotypes shared by all four sorted-subset donors.

The CDR3 runs 14 residues. Unmatched junction bases numbered 7, after V lost 6 bases and J lost 5 bases. CDR1 and CDR2 (germline): SGHDN, FVKESK. The sequence was obtained from a man aged 18-30 years in good health. The gene calls are TRBV14 and TRBJ2-5, with 9 bases fitting TRBD1. The sequencing input was naive CD4+ T cells sorted from blood. Subset described: CD45RA+ positively selected. This chain's CDR3 is CASRQPGQGETQYF. CDR3 in DNA: TGTGCCAGCAGACAACCGGGACAGGGTGAGACCCAGTACTTC.